The 32 T cell receptor beta chains in this list originate from one sample, sequenced in a study of blood T cells in healthy people across ages. The second PCR ran roughly 6 to 11 cycles with a sample-barcoded 5' primer and J-beta primers. TCRdb re-derived calls from the 5' RACE reads in MiXCR, one entry per CDR3 protein. The sample has about 1.6 million distinct CDR3 sequences, about 31% seen once. Specimen: blood. These receptors were taken from a woman aged 30 to 39 in good health.

The chain links TRBV20-1 to TRBJ2-2; 15 nucleotides match TRBD2. V was clipped by 6 bases and J by 6 bases; unmatched bases: 11. This CDR3 region has 17 residues. The germline V gene has CDR1 DFQATT and CDR2 SNEGSKA (reference sequence). The CDR3 is CSASGTSGRSGAGELFF. The CDR3 DNA sequence: TGCAGTGCCAGCGGGACTAGCGGGAGGTCGGGGGCCGGGGAGCTGTTTTTT.

This clonotype has only a few counts. CDR3 residues: CASTITGIPVDTQYF. CDR3 in DNA: TGTGCCAGCACCATTACCGGGATCCCCGTGGATACGCAGTATTTT. The chain employs TRBV21-1 and TRBJ2-3; the DNA was not compared with TRBD1, the D call given in the table. TRBV21-1 is reported as a pseudogene. This CDR3 is built from 15 residues.

This clonotype was detected only a few times. The CDR3 DNA is TGTGCCAGCAGGAAGGACGCGGGCACTGAAGCTTTCTTT. Translating it yields CASRKDAGTEAFF. The V and J genes are TRBV2 and TRBJ1-1; D unclear. The CDR3 is 13 amino acids. From germline, CDR1 is SNHLY and CDR2 FYNNEI. Between the trimmed V and J ends, which lost 6 bases and 4 bases, there was a span of 12 bases.

This clonotype was seen a handful of times. The V call is TRBV12-3 or TRBV12-4, the J call TRBJ2-1; 8 bases align to TRBD2. The CDR3 extends over 13 amino acids. V shed 6 bases, J shed 6 bases, and the junction held 4 bases outside the gene matches. In DNA form, the CDR3 reads TGTGCCAGCAGGGAGCGGGAGCCCAATGAGCAGTTCTTC. Its translation is CASREREPNEQFF.

This clonotype has more than one count but fewer than ten. The chain employs TRBV3-1 and TRBJ1-5; D is unresolved. The CDR3 length is 15 residues. The germline V gene encodes CDR1 LGHDT and CDR2 YNNKEL (reference sequence). The V gene lost 1 base and the J gene lost 0 bases, with 7 bases spanning the gap. CDR3 amino acids: CASSQAASSNQPQHF. The CDR3 DNA follows: TGTGCCAGCAGCCAAGCTGCCAGTAGCAATCAGCCCCAGCATTTT.

This chain joins TRBV27 and TRBJ1-1, with 9 bases lining up with TRBD1. J was trimmed by 6 bases and V by 7 bases; bases with no gene match: 12. This CDR3 contains 15 residues. In germline, CDR1 is MNHEY, CDR2 SMNVEV (reference sequence). As DNA, the CDR3 is TGTGCCAGCATTCTAACCGGGACAGGGTTATCTGAAGCTTTCTTT. Protein sequence: CASILTGTGLSEAFF.

The J gene is TRBJ2-7, the V gene TRBV7-9; tentatively, D is TRBD1 or TRBD2 (5 bases each). The DNA end lines up better with TRBJ2-5; the J call may be wrong. This CDR3 has 15 amino acids. Looked up from germline, CDR1 is SEHNR and CDR2 is FQNEAQ (reference sequence). CDR3 DNA: TGTGCCGACAGCTTAGCGTTAGGGGCGGAGGAGACCCAGTACTTC. It translates to CADSLALGAEETQYF.

J is TRBJ1-5 and V is TRBV28; D is possibly TRBD1 (6 bases). CDR1 is MDHEN, CDR2 SYDVKM, per germline. Trimming stripped 2 bases from V and 4 bases from J, with 12 bases between. This CDR3 is 15 amino acids long. DNA for the CDR3: TGTGCCAGCAGTTTAATGGGGGCAAGTAATCAGCCCCAGCATTTT. Its translation is CASSLMGASNQPQHF.

In this sample, this clonotype turned up a few times. This sequence joins TRBV4-2 and TRBJ2-1; D uncertain. The CDR3 runs 15 residues. The V and J ends lost 0 bases and 7 bases respectively, with 13 bases between them. From germline, CDR1 is LGHNA and CDR2 YNFKEQ. CDR3 in DNA: TGTGCCAGCAGCCAAGACAGAGCCGTAAGGAATGAGCAGTTCTTC. This encodes CASSQDRAVRNEQFF.

This clonotype appeared a few times. This rearrangement joins TRBV5-1 to TRBJ2-1; D possibly corresponds to TRBD2 (5 bases). The V end was cut by 3 bases, the J end by 3 bases, with 13 bases between. CDR1 is SGHRS, CDR2 YFSETQ, per germline. This CDR3 region has 15 residues. Here the CDR3 DNA reads TGCGCCAGCAGCTCTTCCGGGATCCTCTACAATGAGCAGTTCTTC. Protein sequence: CASSSSGILYNEQFF.

This clonotype has just a few counts. The V gene is TRBV3-1, the J gene TRBJ1-2; no reliable D call. Trimming removed 4 bases at V and 4 bases at J, with 13 bases between. This CDR3 has 14 amino acids. CDR1 and CDR2 (germline): LGHDT, YNNKEL (reference sequence). The CDR3 coding sequence is TGTGCCAGCAGCCTAGGTCGCAATACCTATGGCTACACCTTC. Protein sequence: CASSLGRNTYGYTF.

The chain recombines TRBV20-1 with TRBJ2-3; 11 positions match TRBD2. The V segment lost 2 bases and the J segment 2 bases; nucleotides outside the gene matches: 6. CDR1 and CDR2 from the germline V gene are DFQATT and SNEGSKA (reference sequence). The CDR3 spans 16 residues. The CDR3 region is CSARKGTSGNTDTQYF. The DNA for the CDR3 is TGCAGTGCTAGAAAAGGGACTAGCGGAAACACAGATACGCAGTATTTT.

In the case of this clonotype: One base away lies a much larger clone, so this may be a sequencing read error. The rearrangement joins TRBV10-3 to TRBJ2-5; D gene unclear. Germline CDR1 and CDR2: ENHRY and SYGVKD. The length of the CDR3 is 13 residues. The CDR3 nucleotides read TGTGTCATCAACTCGGGCAGAGAAGAGACCCAGTACTTC. Translation: CVINSGREETQYF.

To note about this clonotype: A read error may be the cause here, since a much bigger clone is one base away. The V gene is TRBV20-1, the J gene TRBJ2-7, with a possible D match to TRBD1 (6 bases). Germline V gives CDR1 DFQATT, CDR2 SNEGSKA (reference sequence). This CDR3 has 13 residues. The CDR3 protein is CNADQTGYYEQYF. CDR3 coding DNA: TGCAATGCCGACCAGACAGGCTACTACGAGCAGTACTTC.

This clonotype was seen a few times. The J gene is TRBJ1-4, the V gene TRBV6-2 or TRBV6-3; the match to TRBD1 covers 9 bases. In germline, CDR1 is MNHEY, CDR2 SVGEGT. After removal of 2 bases from V and 7 bases from J, the junction contained 5 bases not matched to a gene. There are 15 residues in the CDR3. The CDR3 DNA reads TGTGCCAGCAGTTACACCGGACAGGGGATTGAAAAACTGTTTTTT. Encoded protein: CASSYTGQGIEKLFF.

This chain uses TRBV6-5 with TRBJ1-6; 9 positions match TRBD1. The germline V gene has CDR1 MNHEY and CDR2 SVGAGI. This CDR3 comprises 16 residues. V lost 0 bases, J lost 8 bases, and 5 bases stayed unmatched. The CDR3 loop is CASSYSSGQGHSPLHF. CDR3 sequence (DNA): TGTGCCAGCAGTTACTCGAGCGGACAGGGGCATTCACCCCTCCACTTT.

Comment on this clonotype: One junction end disagrees with the germline gene, perhaps due to a read error. The V gene is TRBV5-1, the J gene TRBJ2-7; TRBD2 matches at 7 bases. The J call may not be correct, given that the DNA end is closer to TRBJ2-5. Germline values: CDR1 SGHRS, CDR2 YFSETQ. CDR3 length equals 14 residues. The CDR3 loop is CVSRGASGKETQYF. In nucleotides, the CDR3 is TGCGTCAGCAGAGGCGCTAGCGGTAAAGAGACCCAGTACTTC.

This chain links TRBV3-1 with TRBJ2-7, with 8 nucleotides matching TRBD1. From germline, CDR1 is LGHDT and CDR2 YNNKEL (reference sequence). J lost 6 bases, V lost 4 bases, and 11 bases had no gene match. This CDR3 contains 15 residues. For the CDR3, the DNA is TGTGCCAGCAGCCCCAGGGACAGGATGGACTTCGAGCAGTACTTC. Amino acid sequence: CASSPRDRMDFEQYF.

The rearrangement links TRBV5-4 to TRBJ2-7; 8 nucleotides align to TRBD1. In germline, CDR1 is SGHNT, CDR2 YYREEE (reference sequence). The CDR3 contains 15 residues. Losses at the gene ends were 0 bases for V and 9 bases for J; bases not matched to a gene: 11. This CDR3 reads CASSLGGTGLRGQYF. CDR3 nucleotide sequence: TGTGCCAGCAGCTTGGGAGGGACAGGCCTACGAGGGCAGTACTTC.

Ten or more counts support this clonotype. The CDR3 region has the DNA TGTGCCAGCAGCGCCGAGAGCAACCGGGACTGGGCCAAAAACATTCAGTACTTC. This gives the protein CASSAESNRDWAKNIQYF. V and J are TRBV9 and TRBJ2-4, with D perhaps matching TRBD2 (6 bases). Germline V gives CDR1 SGDLS, CDR2 YYNGEE. This CDR3 is 18 amino acids long. V was shortened by 3 bases and J by 1 base, with 20 bases between the two germline ends.

The rearrangement joins TRBV20-1 to TRBJ2-3; D remains ambiguous. The CDR3 runs to 11 residues. V lost 5 bases, J lost 5 bases, and 8 bases lay in between. The germline V gene encodes CDR1 DFQATT and CDR2 SNEGSKA (reference sequence). CDR3 region: CSAGELDTQYF. Here the CDR3 DNA reads TGCAGTGCTGGGGAATTAGATACGCAGTATTTT.

The V and J genes are TRBV30 and TRBJ2-3; unclear D gene. The CDR3 loop spans 13 amino acids. Germline CDR1 reads GTSNPN; CDR2 reads SVGIG (reference sequence). V lost 0 bases to trimming and J lost 4 bases, with 8 bases between them. The CDR3 DNA reads as TGTGCCTGGAGTGTAACCGGAGCAGATACGCAGTATTTT. Translated: CAWSVTGADTQYF.

This clonotype was detected only a few times. The chain uses TRBV6-1 and TRBJ1-4; D is undetermined. The CDR3 contains 13 residues. Germline CDR1 is MNHNS and CDR2 is SASEGT. V was shortened by 11 bases and J by 6 bases, with 16 bases between the two germline ends. The CDR3 reads CAGQGGRYEKLFF. DNA for the CDR3: TGTGCCGGGCAAGGTGGACGGTATGAAAAACTGTTTTTT.

This clonotype has just a few counts. CDR3 sequence: CSARASWTSVTYNEQFF. CDR3 sequence (DNA): TGCAGTGCTAGAGCCTCGTGGACTTCCGTTACCTACAATGAGCAGTTCTTC. The chain combines TRBV20-1 with TRBJ2-1; D may be TRBD2 (5 bases). V lost 1 base, J lost 2 bases, and 18 bases lay in between. Germline V CDR1 and CDR2: DFQATT, SNEGSKA (reference sequence). The CDR3 is made up of 17 amino acids.

The chain combines TRBV20-1 with TRBJ2-4; TRBD1 aligns across 9 bases. Germline V gene sequence: CDR1 DFQATT, CDR2 SNEGSKA (reference sequence). This CDR3 region has 13 residues. The V gene end was trimmed by 6 bases and the J gene end by 6 bases; junction bases not matched to a gene: 6. The CDR3 sequence: CSAPTGGRNIQYF. The CDR3, as DNA: TGCAGTGCACCGACAGGGGGGCGAAACATTCAGTACTTC.

This clonotype was detected a few times. The chain links TRBV18 to TRBJ2-5; 7 nucleotides line up with TRBD1. Judging by the DNA end, TRBJ2-7 fits better; the J call may be wrong. The CDR3 has 14 amino acids. Germline V gene lookup returns CDR1 KGHSH and CDR2 LQKENI. CDR3 DNA: TGTGCCAGCTCAGGGACAGCAAGTCCCTACGAGCAGTACTTC. It is translated as CASSGTASPYEQYF.

The sample holds many counts of this clonotype. J is TRBJ2-3 and V is TRBV29-1, with 7 bases aligning to TRBD1. V gave up 4 bases and J gave up 0 bases; unmatched junction bases: 10. Germline CDR1 and CDR2: SQVTM and ANQGSEA. The CDR3 consists of 16 residues. This CDR3 is CSVGGTARTSTDTQYF. DNA for the CDR3: TGCAGCGTTGGAGGGACAGCTAGAACTAGCACAGATACGCAGTATTTT.

This clonotype was observed a few times. The chain links TRBV14 to TRBJ2-7; D is undetermined. Germline V CDR1 and CDR2: SGHDN, FVKESK. V was trimmed by 1 base and J by 5 bases, leaving 9 bases between them. CDR3 size: 13 residues. For the CDR3, the DNA is TGTGCCAGCAGCCAAGTGTCTTGGGACGAGCAGTACTTC. Protein product: CASSQVSWDEQYF.

This clonotype appeared many times. V and J are TRBV27 and TRBJ2-3; 7 bases are a match to TRBD2. The trim removed 6 bases at V and 2 bases at J, leaving 8 bases unmatched. The CDR3 extends over 15 amino acids. Germline CDR1 and CDR2: MNHEY and SMNVEV (reference sequence). For the CDR3, the DNA is TGTGCCAGCAGCTTACGCGGGAGAAACACAGATACGCAGTATTTT. Protein sequence: CASSLRGRNTDTQYF.

The rearrangement joins TRBV10-3 to TRBJ2-7; the match to TRBD1 covers 7 bases. The germline V gene encodes CDR1 ENHRY and CDR2 SYGVKD. J gave up 7 bases and V 3 bases, and 6 bases lay outside the gene matches. The CDR3 totals 13 residues. Here the CDR3 DNA reads TGTGCCATCAGTGATGACAGGGCCGGGGAGCAGTACTTC. Residues: CAISDDRAGEQYF.

This clonotype occurred many times. The V and J genes are TRBV20-1 and TRBJ2-1; TRBD1 or TRBD2 may be the D gene (6 bases each). Looked up from germline, CDR1 is DFQATT and CDR2 is SNEGSKA (reference sequence). The CDR3 runs 16 residues. Trimming cost V 1 base and J 4 bases, with 17 bases left between them. The CDR3: CSARADRGLRYNEQFF. The CDR3 DNA sequence: TGCAGTGCTAGAGCTGATCGGGGGCTCAGGTACAATGAGCAGTTCTTC.

This clonotype has just a few counts. The chain uses TRBV10-3 and TRBJ1-4, with 7 positions matching TRBD1. Trimming removed 6 bases from V and 3 bases from J; junction bases left unmatched: 4. This CDR3 comprises 14 residues. Germline values: CDR1 ENHRY, CDR2 SYGVKD. This CDR3 is CAIRPGQSNEKLFF. The DNA for the CDR3 is TGTGCCATCAGGCCGGGACAGTCTAATGAAAAACTGTTTTTT.